The 20 T cell receptor beta chains given below trace back to one sample, sequenced in a study of cytomegalovirus exposure and HLA in healthy donors. A multiplex PCR was run with 60 Vbeta primers and 13 Jbeta primers. Libraries were prepared by immunoSEQ multiplex PCR; TCRdb keeps only in-frame clonotypes and omits some of them. Of 130,000 or so clones in the sample, approximately 8.7% were seen once. The sequenced sample was PBMCs. These receptors all stem from a man in his forties in good health and CMV-seronegative.

A few counts support this clone. The CDR3 is CASSLVGEGHGYTF. In nucleotides, the CDR3 is TGTGCCAGCAGCTTAGTCGGGGAGGGCCATGGCTACACCTTC. The V and J genes are TRBV7-8 and TRBJ1-2; D remains unclear. Trimming took 1 base from V and 6 from J, leaving 12 bases between them. The CDR3 is made up of 14 amino acids. The germline V gene has CDR1 SGHVS and CDR2 FQNEAQ.

The chain joins TRBV6-1 to TRBJ1-1; 11 nucleotides line up with TRBD1. V lost 7 bases to trimming and J lost 3 bases; unmatched junction nucleotides: 7. The length of the CDR3 is 15 residues. Germline CDR1 MNHNS, CDR2 SASEGT. The CDR3 DNA reads as TGTGCCAGCACCCGGACAGGGGGCTTGGACACTGAAGCTTTCTTT. Its protein product is CASTRTGGLDTEAFF.

This clone was seen a few times. The genes are TRBV7-7 and TRBJ2-5, with a weak D call TRBD2 (5 bases). Germline V gives CDR1 SSHAT, CDR2 FNYEAQ (reference sequence). This CDR3 comprises 13 residues. Trimming took off 2 bases at V and 3 bases at J, with 7 bases between the two ends. The CDR3 spells CASSLYGEETQYF. CDR3 coding DNA: TGTGCCAGCAGCTTATACGGGGAAGAGACCCAGTACTTC.

The CDR3 protein is CASSLTGGFFQETQYF. The CDR3 DNA reads as TGTGCCAGCAGCCTGACAGGGGGCTTCTTTCAAGAGACCCAGTACTTC. This chain links TRBV5-6 with TRBJ2-5; 10 nucleotides line up with TRBD1. Germline CDR1 is SGHDT and CDR2 is YYEEEE. V shed 4 bases and J 2 bases; nucleotides not matched to a gene: 8. The CDR3 runs 16 residues. The full variable domain, with the rest looked up from reference TRBV5-6 and TRBJ2-5, is DAGVTQSPTHLIKTRGQQVTLRCSPKSGHDTVSWYQQALGQGPQFIFQYYEEEERQRGNFPDRFSGHQFPNYSSELNVNALLLGDSALYLCASSLTGGFFQETQYFGPGTRLLVL.

The chain uses TRBV19 and TRBJ1-2, with 7 positions matching TRBD1. Trimming cost V 5 bases and J 5 bases; bases outside gene matches: 11. The CDR3 has 15 residues. Germline loops: CDR1 LNHDA, CDR2 SQIVND (reference sequence). DNA of the CDR3: TGTGCCAGTAGTCAGGGACAGCTCCTTGGGTATGGCTACACCTTC. This encodes CASSQGQLLGYGYTF.

This clone was observed a handful of times. The CDR3 spells CASSSATRGGSETQYF. In DNA form, the CDR3 reads TGTGCCAGCAGTTCCGCAACTCGGGGGGGCAGTGAGACCCAGTACTTC. The gene calls are TRBV28 and TRBJ2-5; 8 bases fit TRBD2. Germline V gene data show CDR1 as MDHEN and CDR2 as SYDVKM. Trimming at V came to 4 bases and at J to 5 bases, leaving 12 bases not matched to a gene. The CDR3 is 16 amino acids.

V usage is TRBV5-1 and J usage is TRBJ2-1; possibly TRBD1 for D (5 bases). CDR3 length equals 17 residues. Trimming left V 0 bases short and J 1 base short, with 14 bases between. Germline-derived CDR1 and CDR2 are SGHRS and YFSETQ. DNA for the CDR3: TGCGCCAGCAGCTTGGCTCAGGGAAGGTTATCCTACAATGAGCAGTTCTTC. It translates to CASSLAQGRLSYNEQFF.

This clone has a handful of counts. The V gene is TRBV6-6, the J gene TRBJ1-4; TRBD1 aligns across 8 bases. The trim removed 4 bases at V and 6 bases at J, leaving 7 bases unmatched. CDR3 length: 15 residues. Germline V gene lookup returns CDR1 MNHNY and CDR2 SVGAGI (reference sequence). CDR3 amino acids: CASSFQDRDHEKLFF. The CDR3 nucleotides read TGTGCCAGCAGTTTCCAGGACAGGGATCATGAAAAACTGTTTTTT.

This chain links TRBV11-2 with TRBJ1-2; D is perhaps TRBD1 (6 bases). Germline assignment: CDR1 SGHAT and CDR2 FQNNGV. The CDR3 has 13 amino acids. V lost 6 bases, J lost 3 bases, and 11 bases lay in between. The CDR3 here is CASSQQGHYGYTF. The CDR3, as DNA: TGTGCCAGCAGTCAACAGGGACACTATGGCTACACCTTC.

This clone turned up a few times. The V and J genes are TRBV19 and TRBJ1-1; a possible D gene is TRBD1 (5 bases). CDR1 is LNHDA, CDR2 SQIVND, per germline (reference sequence). The CDR3 extends over 16 amino acids. V was cut by 6 bases and J by 1 base, with 18 bases left in between. The CDR3 is CASRRLGRTRNTEAFF. Written as DNA, the CDR3 is TGTGCCAGTAGGCGCCTCGGCAGGACAAGGAACACTGAAGCTTTCTTT.

The genes are TRBV5-6 and TRBJ2-5, with D tentatively TRBD2 (6 bases). CDR1 is SGHDT, CDR2 YYEEEE, per germline. The CDR3 runs to 12 residues. V gave up 4 bases and J gave up 2 bases, with 6 bases separating them. The CDR3 nucleotides read TGTGCCAGCAGCGGGGGGCAAGAGACCCAGTACTTC. Its translation: CASSGGQETQYF.

This clone has only a few counts. The chain couples TRBV7-2 to TRBJ2-7, with D possibly matching TRBD2 (5 bases). This CDR3 is built from 14 residues. The germline V and J ends were trimmed by 2 bases and 2 bases, with 10 bases remaining between them. Germline values: CDR1 SGHTA, CDR2 FQGNSA. The CDR3 sequence: CASSLFEGTYEQYF. CDR3 bases: TGTGCCAGCAGCTTATTTGAGGGTACCTACGAGCAGTACTTC.

This clone was seen a few times. The rearrangement joins TRBV20-1 to TRBJ2-1; D ambiguous. Trimming took off 6 bases at V and 10 bases at J, with 4 bases between the two ends. The CDR3 extends over 8 amino acids. CDR1 is DFQATT, CDR2 SNEGSKA, per germline (reference sequence). In DNA form, the CDR3 reads TGCAGTGCCGGGGAGCAGTTCTTC. As protein: CSAGEQFF.

The chain joins TRBV20-1 to TRBJ2-2; D is undetermined. Germline CDR1 is DFQATT and CDR2 is SNEGSKA (reference sequence). The CDR3 has 11 amino acids. V was shortened by 1 base and J by 6 bases, with 3 bases between the two germline ends. The CDR3 spells CSARVAGELFF. The CDR3 DNA reads TGCAGTGCTAGAGTAGCCGGGGAGCTGTTTTTT.

The chain has TRBV28 and TRBJ1-2; D is undetermined. V was clipped by 4 bases and J by 4 bases, with 10 bases between them. CDR3 size: 13 residues. Germline assignment: CDR1 MDHEN and CDR2 SYDVKM. This CDR3 reads CASSSERPYGYTF. The CDR3 DNA reads as TGTGCCAGCAGTTCCGAGCGTCCCTATGGCTACACCTTC.

V gene TRBV29-1 combines with J gene TRBJ2-7, with TRBD1 matching 10 bases. The V segment lost 4 bases and the J segment 2 bases; nucleotides outside the gene matches: 2. Germline values: CDR1 SQVTM, CDR2 ANQGSEA. This CDR3 comprises 13 residues. In DNA form, the CDR3 reads TGCAGCGTTGGACAGGGGGCGGCCTACGAGCAGTACTTC. This codes for CSVGQGAAYEQYF.

This chain links TRBV7-9 with TRBJ2-5; D is undetermined. The end of the DNA aligns better with TRBJ2-7, so the J call may be wrong. CDR3 length equals 13 residues. Looked up from germline, CDR1 is SEHNR and CDR2 is FQNEAQ (reference sequence). The CDR3 nucleotides are TGTGCCAGCAGCTTAGGCCTCTCCTACGAGCAGTACTTC. Encoded protein: CASSLGLSYEQYF.

CDR3 sequence (DNA): TGTGCCAGTAGTAGCGGCGGAGAGACCCAGTACTTC. The encoded protein is CASSSGGETQYF. The rearrangement joins TRBV19 to TRBJ2-5; D unresolved. The germline V and J ends were trimmed by 4 bases and 4 bases, with 7 bases remaining between them. The CDR3 covers 12 residues. Germline CDR1 reads LNHDA; CDR2 reads SQIVND (reference sequence).

This clone was seen more than once but under ten times. This rearrangement joins TRBV29-1 to TRBJ2-3, with TRBD2 matching over 9 bases. Looked up from germline, CDR1 is SQVTM and CDR2 is ANQGSEA. CDR3 length: 13 amino acids. V shed 4 bases and J 1 base; nucleotides not matched to a gene: 0. The chain's CDR3 is CSVVAGGTDTQYF. The CDR3 nucleotides are TGCAGCGTTGTAGCGGGGGGCACAGATACGCAGTATTTT.

The chain joins TRBV4-3 to TRBJ2-7; no definite D call. Germline assignment: CDR1 LGHNA and CDR2 YSLEER. Trimming left V 0 bases short and J 11 bases short, with 14 bases between. CDR3 length: 13 amino acids. CDR3 residues: CASSQDQTTAEYF. The CDR3 DNA reads TGCGCCAGCAGCCAAGATCAAACGACTGCCGAGTACTTC.